A single sample is the source of the 9 T cell receptor beta chains below, sequenced in a study of T cell repertoires in cytomegalovirus infection. The antigens for these receptors are not known. TCRdb passed the reads through MiXCR, listing each CDR3 protein once. The sample has roughly 700,000 distinct CDR3 sequences, around a third seen once. The source material was cultured PBMCs, sampled from culture after CMV antigen stimulation. These TCRs come from a human donor in good health (CMV status not recorded). Some clones in this sample may be carry-over from other donors' samples.

The chain joins TRBV7-9 to TRBJ2-3, with unresolved D. The CDR3 is 12 residues long. The germline V gene has CDR1 SEHNR and CDR2 FQNEAQ (reference sequence). The ends were cut back, 1 base at V and 12 bases at J, with 11 bases in the middle. CDR3 coding DNA: TGTGCCAGCAGCTTAGGAACGCGGCTTCAGTATTTT. Translation: CASSLGTRLQYF. Complete variable domain (other parts from reference TRBV7-9 and TRBJ2-3): DTGVSQNPRHKITKRGQNVTFRCDPISEHNRLYWYRQTLGQGPEFLTYFQNEAQLEKSRLLSDRFSAERPKGSFSTLEIQRTEQGDSAMYLCASSLGTRLQYFGPGTRLTVL.

V gene TRBV7-9 combines with J gene TRBJ2-7, with D tentatively TRBD1 (6 bases). CDR1 and CDR2 (germline): SEHNR, FQNEAQ (reference sequence). The V gene lost 5 bases and the J gene lost 3 bases, with 14 bases spanning the gap. The CDR3 is 14 amino acids. CDR3 loop: CASSPGTTRYEQYF. The CDR3 nucleotides are TGTGCCAGCAGCCCCGGGACAACCCGCTACGAGCAGTACTTC.

This chain uses TRBV4-1 with TRBJ2-5; TRBD2 is a possible D gene (5 bases). The CDR3 runs to 15 residues. V was shortened by 0 bases and J by 2 bases, with 10 bases between the two germline ends. Germline loops: CDR1 MGHRA, CDR2 YSYEKL. The CDR3 protein is CASSQDEAVQETQYF. DNA of the CDR3: TGCGCCAGCAGCCAAGATGAAGCGGTACAAGAGACCCAGTACTTC.

The chain uses TRBV6-6 and TRBJ1-1; D gene ambiguous. Trimming cost V 4 bases and J 4 bases, with 13 bases left between them. Germline CDR1 is MNHNY and CDR2 is SVGAGI (reference sequence). This CDR3 has 14 amino acids. This CDR3 reads CASSSGLRLTEAFF. In nucleotides, the CDR3 is TGTGCCAGCAGTTCGGGCCTCCGCCTCACTGAAGCTTTCTTT.

This sequence joins TRBV11-2 and TRBJ1-1; D is unresolved. The V and J ends lost 1 base and 7 bases respectively, with 13 bases between them. Germline assignment: CDR1 SGHAT and CDR2 FQNNGV. This CDR3 has 14 residues. The CDR3 is CASSLGPVGGEAFF. The CDR3 DNA reads TGTGCCAGCAGCTTAGGGCCGGTTGGAGGTGAAGCTTTCTTT.

This clonotype appeared a few times. The chain is built from TRBV12-3 or TRBV12-4 and TRBJ2-1; 8 bases match TRBD2. The CDR3 has 12 amino acids. Written as DNA, the CDR3 is TGTGTGACTAGCGAGAAGTACAATGAGCAGTTCTTC. Its protein is CVTSEKYNEQFF.

The chain uses TRBV6-1 and TRBJ1-6; D is ambiguous. This CDR3 spans 15 amino acids. V was shortened by 5 bases and J by 6 bases, with 14 bases between the two germline ends. Germline CDR1 reads MNHNS; CDR2 reads SASEGT. The DNA for the CDR3 is TGTGCCAGCAGTATAGGGTCGCCCCTTAATTCACCCCTCCACTTT. Amino acid sequence: CASSIGSPLNSPLHF.

The gene calls are TRBV7-6 and TRBJ1-1; 10 bases fit TRBD1. Looked up from germline, CDR1 is SGHVS and CDR2 is FNYEAQ. This CDR3 has 16 residues. V lost 5 bases and J lost 2; bases outside the gene matches: 8. CDR3 DNA: TGTGCCAGCAGCGACCGGACAGGGGGGGACAACACTGAAGCTTTCTTT. It codes for CASSDRTGGDNTEAFF.

The chain joins TRBV7-2 to TRBJ2-5; 10 nucleotides line up with TRBD1. V lost 4 bases to trimming and J lost 5 bases; unmatched junction nucleotides: 10. This CDR3 comprises 16 residues. Germline V gives CDR1 SGHTA, CDR2 FQGNSA. Here the CDR3 reads CASSSRTGQGSETQYF. In DNA, the CDR3 is TGTGCCAGCAGCTCCAGAACGGGACAGGGGTCGGAGACCCAGTACTTC.